Each of the 20 T cell receptor beta chains below was sequenced from the same sample in a study of blood T cell repertoires in COVID-19 (dated by TCRdb to about 2020). Receptor amplification or capture employed the immunoSEQ multiplex PCR assay. What TCRdb holds here is the immuneACCESS table cut down to in-frame rearrangements. Part of the clones is not present; checked against another copy, under half of the missing clones reflect an unresolved V gene, and the others are unexplained. The sample table records 150,000 or so clones; about 83% of these occur just once. Clones ranked in the top ten supply around 5% of the sample. The sample was peripheral blood. The receptors were gathered from a human donor in a cohort sampled during active COVID-19.

The chain links TRBV29-1 to TRBJ2-3; a possible D gene is TRBD1 (7 bases). Between the trimmed V and J ends, which lost 6 bases and 2 bases, there was a span of 15 bases. The CDR3 is made up of 14 amino acids. Germline V CDR1 and CDR2: SQVTM, ANQGSEA. CDR3 amino acids: CSVSQGTYTDTQYF. The CDR3, as DNA: TGCAGCGTCTCACAGGGGACTTACACAGATACGCAGTATTTT.

The CDR3 DNA sequence: TGTGCCAGCAGCGCTAAACCGGGACTAGCGGGAGGGTATCACTACAATGAGCAGTTCTTC. This encodes CASSAKPGLAGGYHYNEQFF. The chain is built from TRBV9 and TRBJ2-1; 16 nucleotides match TRBD2. V trimming: 3 bases; J trimming: 3 bases; junction bases outside the gene matches: 12. Per the germline V gene, CDR1 is SGDLS and CDR2 is YYNGEE. The CDR3 extends over 20 amino acids.

This clone was seen once. The chain recombines TRBV5-1 with TRBJ2-1; D perhaps matches TRBD2 (6 bases). The CDR3 sequence is 16 residues long. Per germline, CDR1 SGHRS and CDR2 YFSETQ. V lost 0 bases, J lost 6 bases, and 16 bases lay in between. CDR3 DNA: TGCGCCAGCAGCTTGGGAATGGCGGGATTTCCCAATGAGCAGTTCTTC. This encodes CASSLGMAGFPNEQFF. The whole variable domain, remainder taken from reference TRBV5-1 and TRBJ2-1, is KAGVTQTPRYLIKTRGQQVTLSCSPISGHRSVSWYQQTPGQGLQFLFEYFSETQRNKGNFPGRFSGRQFSNSRSEMNVSTLELGDSALYLCASSLGMAGFPNEQFFGPGTRLTVL.

V usage is TRBV5-1 and J usage is TRBJ1-4, with 8 nucleotides matching TRBD1. The CDR3 totals 15 residues. V trimming: 0 bases; J trimming: 7 bases; junction bases outside the gene matches: 5. Germline V gene sequence: CDR1 SGHRS, CDR2 YFSETQ. The CDR3, as DNA: TGCGCCAGCAGCTTGGAAGTCAGGGGGCCTGAAAAACTGTTTTTT. Translating it yields CASSLEVRGPEKLFF. Using reference TRBV5-1 and TRBJ1-4 for the parts outside the CDR3, the full variable domain is KAGVTQTPRYLIKTRGQQVTLSCSPISGHRSVSWYQQTPGQGLQFLFEYFSETQRNKGNFPGRFSGRQFSNSRSEMNVSTLELGDSALYLCASSLEVRGPEKLFFGSGTQLSVL.

The chain recombines TRBV27 with TRBJ2-7; 8 positions match TRBD2. The CDR3 runs to 14 residues. Germline CDR1 is MNHEY and CDR2 is SMNVEV (reference sequence). The V segment lost 6 bases and the J segment 5 bases; nucleotides outside the gene matches: 9. The CDR3, as DNA: TGTGCCAGCAGCCAGCGGGGGATTCGCCACGAGCAGTACTTC. Protein product: CASSQRGIRHEQYF.

This clone appeared a few times. This sequence joins TRBV20-1 and TRBJ1-5; D not certain. Germline V CDR1 and CDR2: DFQATT, SNEGSKA (reference sequence). V was trimmed by 3 bases and J by 6 bases, leaving 12 bases between them. The CDR3 totals 13 residues. In DNA form, the CDR3 reads TGCAGTGCTAGTCCCGGGTACGGTCAGCCCCAGCATTTT. It codes for CSASPGYGQPQHF.

The chain employs TRBV2 and TRBJ2-7; 10 bases agree with TRBD2. Germline-derived CDR1 and CDR2 are SNHLY and FYNNEI. V trimming: 6 bases; J trimming: 5 bases; junction bases outside the gene matches: 7. The CDR3 sequence is 14 residues long. The CDR3 DNA sequence: TGTGCCAGCAGACTAGCGGGATTTCTCGACGAGCAGTACTTC. It encodes CASRLAGFLDEQYF.

V and J are TRBV18 and TRBJ2-3, with 8 bases that match TRBD1. The ends lost 3 bases at V and 4 bases at J; junction bases unmatched: 9. The length of the CDR3 is 16 residues. Looked up from germline, CDR1 is KGHSH and CDR2 is LQKENI. The chain's CDR3 is CASSPFDRGNADTQYF. The CDR3 DNA is TGTGCCAGCTCACCCTTTGACAGGGGTAACGCAGATACGCAGTATTTT.

This clone was detected once. The V gene is TRBV21-1, the J gene TRBJ2-7; the tabulated D call, TRBD1, remains unverified against the DNA. TRBV21-1 counts as a pseudogene. There are 19 residues in the CDR3. CDR3 protein: CASSNQDRGLFIRSYEQYF. The CDR3 nucleotides read TGTGCCAGCAGCAACCAGGACAGGGGGCTCTTTATCAGATCCTACGAGCAGTACTTC.

The rearrangement links TRBV5-6 to TRBJ2-6; weak D call: TRBD2 (5 bases). CDR3 size: 18 residues. Germline loops: CDR1 SGHDT, CDR2 YYEEEE. The ends were cut back, 4 bases at V and 3 bases at J, with 20 bases in the middle. The CDR3 region has the DNA TGTGCCAGCAGCCTGGGCCCGGGGTTTGAACGTGGGGCCAACGTCCTGACTTTC. Translating gives CASSLGPGFERGANVLTF. The full variable domain, in which reference TRBV5-6 and TRBJ2-6 provide the parts outside the CDR3, is DAGVTQSPTHLIKTRGQQVTLRCSPKSGHDTVSWYQQALGQGPQFIFQYYEEEERQRGNFPDRFSGHQFPNYSSELNVNALLLGDSALYLCASSLGPGFERGANVLTFGAGSRLTVL.

The chain carries TRBV9 and TRBJ1-2; unclear D gene. The CDR3 runs to 13 residues. CDR1 is SGDLS and CDR2 is YYNGEE in the germline V gene. The V end lost 5 bases, the J end lost 2 bases, and 10 bases lay between the germline ends. The CDR3 DNA sequence: TGTGCCAGCAGGGGAGTAGGGAACTATGGCTACACCTTC. Encoded protein: CASRGVGNYGYTF.

V usage is TRBV6-2 or TRBV6-3 and J usage is TRBJ1-1, with TRBD1 matching 7 bases. CDR1 and CDR2 (germline): MNHEY, SVGEGT. The CDR3 contains 15 residues. V lost 2 bases and J lost 4; bases outside the gene matches: 7. The CDR3 is CASSYEGGASTEAFF. CDR3 DNA: TGTGCCAGCAGTTACGAAGGGGGCGCGAGCACTGAAGCTTTCTTT.

V and J are TRBV11-2 and TRBJ2-1, with 9 bases lining up with TRBD2. J lost 8 bases, V lost 5 bases, and 7 bases had no gene match. The CDR3 length is 14 residues. In germline, CDR1 is SGHAT, CDR2 FQNNGV. The CDR3 spells CASSHGLAPHEQFF. Here the CDR3 DNA reads TGTGCCAGCAGCCACGGACTAGCGCCCCATGAGCAGTTCTTC.

The table lists this clone with a count of one. This chain links TRBV24-1 with TRBJ1-5, with 7 bases fitting TRBD1. Germline CDR1 reads KGHDR; CDR2 reads SFDVKD. The trim removed 3 bases at V and 1 base at J, leaving 5 bases unmatched. CDR3 length: 16 amino acids. CDR3 bases: TGTGCCACCAGTGATCCTCGGACAGGAAGCAATCAGCCCCAGCATTTT. Its translation: CATSDPRTGSNQPQHF.

The chain links TRBV5-4 to TRBJ1-4; 11 bases fit TRBD1. J gave up 2 bases and V 4 bases, and 4 bases lay outside the gene matches. Germline values: CDR1 SGHNT, CDR2 YYREEE (reference sequence). This CDR3 region has 16 residues. CDR3 sequence reads: CASSPDRGLTNEKLFF. CDR3 nucleotides: TGTGCCAGCAGCCCGGACAGGGGGCTCACTAATGAAAAACTGTTTTTT. The full variable domain, in which reference TRBV5-4 and TRBJ1-4 provide the parts outside the CDR3, is ETGVTQSPTHLIKTRGQQVTLRCSSQSGHNTVSWYQQALGQGPQFIFQYYREEENGRGNFPPRFSGLQFPNYSSELNVNALELDDSALYLCASSPDRGLTNEKLFFGSGTQLSVL.

J is TRBJ2-7 and V is TRBV19, with 7 nucleotides matching TRBD1. Germline lookup yields CDR1 LNHDA and CDR2 SQIVND (reference sequence). The junction had 10 bases not matched to a gene; V was cut back by 6 bases and J by 5 bases. CDR3 length: 14 amino acids. CDR3 sequence: CASSPMTGTNEQYF. For the CDR3, the DNA is TGTGCCAGTAGCCCAATGACAGGGACCAACGAGCAGTACTTC. Combining the CDR3 with reference TRBV19 and TRBJ2-7 gives the whole variable domain DGGITQSPKYLFRKEGQNVTLSCEQNLNHDAMYWYRQDPGQGLRLIYYSQIVNDFQKGDIAEGYSVSREKKESFPLTVTSAQKNPTAFYLCASSPMTGTNEQYFGPGTRLTVT.

The V gene is TRBV11-2, the J gene TRBJ2-3; 9 bases fit TRBD1. The CDR3 is 16 residues long. J was trimmed by 0 bases and V by 11 bases; bases with no gene match: 12. The germline gives CDR1 SGHAT, CDR2 FQNNGV. CDR3 sequence reads: CASGLGQGRSTDTQYF. CDR3 bases: TGTGCCTCTGGGTTGGGACAGGGTCGAAGCACAGATACGCAGTATTTT.

Concerning this clone itself: This could be a read error, since a much larger clone is one nucleotide away. Other DNA sequences of this sample code for an identical CDR3. The chain recombines TRBV3-1 (or the pseudogene TRBV3-2) with TRBJ1-1; 7 bases are a match to TRBD1. V gave up 2 bases and J gave up 3 bases; unmatched junction bases: 0. This CDR3 is built from 13 residues. CDR1 LGHDT and CDR2 YNNKEL come from the germline V gene (reference sequence). This CDR3 is CASSQTGDTEAFF. The CDR3 DNA reads as TGTGCCAGCAGCCAAACAGGGGACACTGAAGCTTTCTTT.

This rearrangement joins TRBV29-1 to TRBJ2-3; 11 nucleotides match TRBD2. CDR1 and CDR2 (germline): SQVTM, ANQGSEA. Trimming at V came to 7 bases and at J to 2 bases, leaving 5 bases not matched to a gene. This CDR3 has 14 amino acids. In nucleotides, the CDR3 is TGCAGCGGGCGACTAGCGGGGATCACAGATACGCAGTATTTT. Translating it yields CSGRLAGITDTQYF.

Here the CDR3 DNA reads TGTGCCAGCAGCTCAGGGTGGGGTAGCCACACTGAAGCTTTCTTT. Its protein product is CASSSGWGSHTEAFF. The rearrangement links TRBV7-9 to TRBJ1-1, with D tentatively TRBD1 (5 bases). There are 15 residues in the CDR3. Deletions cut 4 bases from V and 3 bases from J, with 15 bases between. In germline, CDR1 is SEHNR, CDR2 FQNEAQ (reference sequence). The full variable domain, rest sourced from reference TRBV7-9 and TRBJ1-1, is DTGVSQNPRHKITKRGQNVTFRCDPISEHNRLYWYRQTLGQGPEFLTYFQNEAQLEKSRLLSDRFSAERPKGSFSTLEIQRTEQGDSAMYLCASSSGWGSHTEAFFGQGTRLTVV.